This entry lists 20 T cell receptor beta chains sequenced from one sample in a study of shared clonotypes between healthy human individuals. The table came from immunoSEQ multiplex PCR; TCRdb's copy has only in-frame clones and leaves some out. The data hold about 2.1 million clones, with around 93% observed a single time. CD45RO-negative cells were positively selected for CCR7, leaving out terminally differentiated effector memory CD45RA+ cells. Sequencing was done on a sample of naive CD8+ T cells from PBMCs. These receptors originate from a man younger than 35 in good health. Some clones in this sample may be carry-over from other donors' samples.

This clone appeared once. CDR3 sequence reads: CAISEASGIMGTQYF. In nucleotides, the CDR3 is TGTGCCATCAGTGAGGCTAGCGGGATAATGGGGACCCAGTACTTC. The chain employs TRBV10-3 and TRBJ2-5, with 9 bases lining up with TRBD2. This CDR3 is built from 15 residues. The J segment lost 7 bases and the V segment lost 2 bases, leaving 8 bases of the junction unmatched. The germline CDR1 and CDR2 sequences are ENHRY and SYGVKD.

This chain joins TRBV13 and TRBJ2-5; D tentatively fits TRBD1 or TRBD2 (6 bases each). V was cut by 3 bases and J by 2 bases, with 10 bases left in between. Germline V gene data show CDR1 as PRHDT and CDR2 as FYEKMQ (reference sequence). This CDR3 has 14 amino acids. Here the CDR3 reads CASSLRGAQETQYF. CDR3 DNA sequence: TGTGCCAGCAGCTTGAGGGGGGCTCAAGAGACCCAGTACTTC.

Turning to this clone: The junction departs from the called germline gene at one end, perhaps through a read error. The rearrangement uses TRBV6-6 and TRBJ2-1, with 10 bases matching TRBD1. The CDR3 loop spans 15 amino acids. Germline V lookup: CDR1 MNHNY, CDR2 SVGAGI (reference sequence). CDR3 region: CVSSYPGTGDNEQFF. Written as DNA, the CDR3 is TGTGTCAGCAGTTACCCCGGGACAGGGGACAATGAGCAGTTCTTC.

V and J are TRBV4-3 and TRBJ2-1, with 11 positions matching TRBD2. J was trimmed by 9 bases and V by 1 base; bases with no gene match: 5. The CDR3 is made up of 15 amino acids. Germline lookup yields CDR1 LGHNA and CDR2 YSLEER. In DNA form, the CDR3 reads TGCGCCAGCAGCCAAGCCTGGCTAGCGGGGGGTGAGCAGTTCTTC. Translated, it gives CASSQAWLAGGEQFF.

Only one count was recorded for this clone. The CDR3 bases are TGCGCCAGCAGTGATCCCGTCCGAGGGGGGGAGACCCAGTACTTC. Translating it yields CASSDPVRGGETQYF. The V gene is TRBV10-2, the J gene TRBJ2-5; perhaps D is TRBD1 or TRBD2 (6 bases each). Looked up from germline, CDR1 is WSHSY and CDR2 is SAAADI. V dropped 3 bases and J dropped 5 bases, with 16 bases sitting between them. This CDR3 contains 15 residues.

V usage is TRBV7-8 and J usage is TRBJ2-6; no reliable D call. This CDR3 has 16 amino acids. Germline V lookup: CDR1 SGHVS, CDR2 FQNEAQ. V was shortened by 5 bases and J by 2 bases, with 13 bases between the two germline ends. In DNA, the CDR3 is TGTGCCAGCAGCCCCCATTTGCTCACTGGGGCCAACGTCCTGACTTTC. It is translated as CASSPHLLTGANVLTF.

The gene calls are TRBV7-2 and TRBJ2-7, with D perhaps matching TRBD1 (5 bases). The CDR3 is made up of 14 amino acids. The V end was cut by 2 bases, the J end by 3 bases, with 11 bases between. Germline V CDR1 and CDR2: SGHTA, FQGNSA. The DNA for the CDR3 is TGTGCCAGCAGCTTATCCGACAGCTTCTACGAGCAGTACTTC. Residues: CASSLSDSFYEQYF.

The rearrangement uses TRBV7-9 and TRBJ2-7; D is ambiguous. This CDR3 has 13 amino acids. Germline loops: CDR1 SEHNR, CDR2 FQNEAQ (reference sequence). V lost 3 bases and J lost 2, with 8 bases in between. The CDR3 spells CASSFQRTYEQYF. Here the CDR3 DNA reads TGTGCCAGCAGCTTCCAGCGAACCTACGAGCAGTACTTC. The full variable domain, rest sourced from reference TRBV7-9 and TRBJ2-7, is DTGVSQNPRHKITKRGQNVTFRCDPISEHNRLYWYRQTLGQGPEFLTYFQNEAQLEKSRLLSDRFSAERPKGSFSTLEIQRTEQGDSAMYLCASSFQRTYEQYFGPGTRLTVT.

The chain uses TRBV5-1 and TRBJ1-1; 9 bases map to TRBD1. Germline CDR1 SGHRS, CDR2 YFSETQ. CDR3 size: 17 residues. Trimming at V came to 4 bases and at J to 0 bases, leaving 10 bases not matched to a gene. The CDR3 region is CASSPGQGPLMNTEAFF. The CDR3 DNA sequence: TGCGCCAGCAGCCCCGGACAGGGGCCCCTTATGAACACTGAAGCTTTCTTT.

Note on this clone: Other DNA sequences in this specimen translate into the identical CDR3. The rearrangement links TRBV29-1 to TRBJ2-2; D unclear. Germline CDR1 and CDR2: SQVTM and ANQGSEA. Trimming cost V 7 bases and J 6 bases, with 9 bases left between them. The CDR3 length is 11 residues. The CDR3 is CSARVAGELFF. For the CDR3, the DNA is TGCAGCGCCCGGGTGGCCGGGGAGCTGTTTTTT.

The rearrangement joins TRBV6-5 to TRBJ2-1; 7 nucleotides agree with TRBD1. Germline V CDR1 and CDR2: MNHEY, SVGAGI. V gave up 5 bases and J gave up 5 bases; unmatched junction bases: 6. The CDR3 loop spans 14 amino acids. The CDR3 sequence: CASSPSTGDNEQFF. CDR3 DNA sequence: TGTGCCAGCAGTCCGTCAACAGGGGACAATGAGCAGTTCTTC.

This chain joins TRBV7-9 and TRBJ2-3; D remains unclear. The CDR3 totals 12 residues. Germline CDR1 is SEHNR and CDR2 is FQNEAQ (reference sequence). The V end was cut by 8 bases, the J end by 6 bases, with 12 bases between. CDR3 in amino acids: CASGDRRDTQYF. The CDR3 nucleotides read TGTGCCAGCGGCGATCGAAGGGATACGCAGTATTTT.

The V gene is TRBV6-5, the J gene TRBJ2-1; TRBD2 matches 7 bases. The germline CDR1 and CDR2 sequences are MNHEY and SVGAGI. J was trimmed by 5 bases and V by 0 bases; bases with no gene match: 4. This CDR3 is 15 amino acids long. The DNA for the CDR3 is TGTGCCAGCAGTTACTCCCTAGCGGACGACAATGAGCAGTTCTTC. This sequence encodes CASSYSLADDNEQFF.

The genes are TRBV27 and TRBJ1-1, with D possibly TRBD1 on 6 matching bases. This CDR3 has 20 amino acids. V was clipped by 4 bases and J by 1 base, with 28 bases between them. Germline V gene sequence: CDR1 MNHEY, CDR2 SMNVEV (reference sequence). CDR3 protein: CASSSRSGGRPFFENTEAFF. CDR3 coding DNA: TGTGCCAGCAGTTCGCGAAGTGGGGGCAGGCCGTTTTTCGAGAACACTGAAGCTTTCTTT.

V usage is TRBV27 and J usage is TRBJ1-5, with D possibly TRBD1 on 6 matching bases. This CDR3 region has 13 residues. CDR1 and CDR2 (germline): MNHEY, SMNVEV (reference sequence). Trimming cost V 2 bases and J 7 bases, with 9 bases left between them. The CDR3 region has the DNA TGTGCCAGCAGTTTAACAGGGCCCCAGCCCCAGCATTTT. Translating it yields CASSLTGPQPQHF.

The V call is TRBV6-6, the J call TRBJ1-1; D is unresolved. V was cut by 4 bases and J by 1 base, with 10 bases left in between. The CDR3 totals 14 residues. Germline V gene data show CDR1 as MNHNY and CDR2 as SVGAGI (reference sequence). Here the CDR3 reads CASSLPWENTEAFF. CDR3 coding DNA: TGTGCCAGCAGTTTGCCCTGGGAGAACACTGAAGCTTTCTTT.

The chain couples TRBV9 to TRBJ2-5, with D possibly being TRBD2 (7 bases). CDR3 length equals 14 residues. The germline V gene encodes CDR1 SGDLS and CDR2 YYNGEE. V was pared by 2 bases and J by 5 bases, with 13 bases between. Written as DNA, the CDR3 is TGTGCCAGCAGCGTCCGGGGGGCCTCGGAGACCCAGTACTTC. Residues: CASSVRGASETQYF.

J is TRBJ2-5 and V is TRBV7-3; the match to TRBD2 covers 7 bases. J gave up 5 bases and V 3 bases, and 0 bases lay outside the gene matches. This CDR3 has 12 residues. The germline CDR1 and CDR2 sequences are SGHTA and FQGTGA. CDR3 region: CASSLRGETQYF. The CDR3 DNA sequence: TGTGCCAGCAGCTTGCGGGGGGAGACCCAGTACTTC.

The V and J genes are TRBV4-2 and TRBJ2-3, with TRBD2 matching 8 bases. V was pared by 7 bases and J by 6 bases, with 18 bases of the junction left unmatched. CDR1 is LGHNA and CDR2 is YNFKEQ in the germline V gene. The CDR3 is 17 residues long. CDR3 sequence reads: CASTPGGTGRFFDTQYF. DNA for the CDR3: TGTGCCAGCACCCCGGGGGGGACCGGGAGGTTCTTTGATACGCAGTATTTT.

V usage is TRBV4-1 and J usage is TRBJ1-5; TRBD1 is a possible D gene (5 bases). Trimming removed 0 bases from V and 0 bases from J, with 18 bases in between. Germline-derived CDR1 and CDR2 are MGHRA and YSYEKL. CDR3 size: 19 residues. This CDR3 reads CASSQEWGTQLYSNQPQHF. As DNA, the CDR3 is TGCGCCAGCAGCCAAGAGTGGGGGACTCAACTGTATAGCAATCAGCCCCAGCATTTT.